This paragraph reports one TCR beta chain. Antigen specificity is unknown. The PCR made use of 60 Vbeta and 13 Jbeta primers. Sequencing was performed with immunoSEQ multiplex PCR; in TCRdb, only in-frame clones are kept and a portion is missing. The sample contains approximately 210,000 clones, more than 75% of which appear only once. The data belong to a study of cytomegalovirus exposure and HLA in healthy donors. Findings and caveats of the study: Among the most significant clusters, several appeared linked to common viral pathogens in a later analysis. As a later analysis revealed, the rate of TCR association differed by HLA locus, with DRB1 most and HLA-C fewest.

The sample consisted of PBMCs. The receptor was derived from a man aged 35-49 years in good health and CMV-seropositive.

CDR3 in DNA: TGTGCCGTGCTGCAGGGGTACGAGCAGTACTTC. Protein product: CAVLQGYEQYF. The chain links TRBV7-9 to TRBJ2-7; D might be TRBD1 (6 bases). Trimming removed 11 bases from V and 4 bases from J, with 12 bases in between. The CDR3 is 11 residues long. Germline loops: CDR1 SEHNR, CDR2 FQNEAQ (reference sequence). Filled out from reference TRBV7-9 and TRBJ2-7, the complete variable domain reads DTGVSQNPRHKITKRGQNVTFRCDPISEHNRLYWYRQTLGQGPEFLTYFQNEAQLEKSRLLSDRFSAERPKGSFSTLEIQRTEQGDSAMYLCAVLQGYEQYFGPGTRLTVT.